Each of the 5 T cell receptor beta chains below was sequenced from the same sample in a study of T-cell reconstitution after alpha-beta-depleted transplantation in children. Unique molecular identifiers tagged the TCRbeta library. TCRdb passed the PCR reads through MiXCR, listing each CDR3 protein once. This table holds about 610,000 distinct CDR3 sequences, over 9.5% found once. The material sequenced was PBMCs from the stem cell graft donor, taken from the stem cell graft. Receptors originate from a human donor who donated a stem cell graft to a child with acute myeloid leukemia.

In this sample, this clonotype turned up many times. The junction differs from germline at one of its ends, possibly a read error. The gene calls are TRBV29-1 and TRBJ2-1, with 7 nucleotides matching TRBD2. This CDR3 spans 11 amino acids. Germline values: CDR1 SQVTM, CDR2 ANQGSEA. The CDR3 region is CSVREGVIWLF. The CDR3 DNA follows: TGCAGCGTTAGGGAGGGTGTAATTTGGCTCTTC.

V usage is TRBV20-1 and J usage is TRBJ2-7; D unclear. This CDR3 spans 14 amino acids. V was clipped by 1 base and J by 2 bases, with 12 bases between them. Germline CDR1 DFQATT, CDR2 SNEGSKA (reference sequence). The CDR3 spells CSARVRPGAYEQYF. The CDR3 DNA sequence: TGCAGTGCTAGAGTTAGACCCGGAGCCTACGAGCAGTACTTC.

This clonotype was seen repeatedly, ten times or more. This chain uses TRBV7-2 with TRBJ2-2; 11 bases agree with TRBD1. This CDR3 spans 18 amino acids. With V trimmed by 0 bases and J by 2 bases, 5 bases remained unmatched. Germline values: CDR1 SGHTA, CDR2 FQGNSA. Here the CDR3 DNA reads TGTGCCAGCAGCTTAGCGAGGACAGGGGGCTATAACACCGGGGAGCTGTTTTTT. Protein sequence: CASSLARTGGYNTGELFF.

CDR3 sequence (DNA): TGCGCCAGCAGCTGGCTAGCGGGAGAGGGAGAGACCCAGTACTTC. It specifies CASSWLAGEGETQYF. The J gene is TRBJ2-5, the V gene TRBV5-1, with 10 bases lining up with TRBD2. The V segment lost 3 bases and the J segment 4 bases; nucleotides outside the gene matches: 6. From germline, CDR1 is SGHRS and CDR2 YFSETQ. The length of the CDR3 is 15 residues. The whole variable domain, remainder taken from reference TRBV5-1 and TRBJ2-5, is KAGVTQTPRYLIKTRGQQVTLSCSPISGHRSVSWYQQTPGQGLQFLFEYFSETQRNKGNFPGRFSGRQFSNSRSEMNVSTLELGDSALYLCASSWLAGEGETQYFGPGTRLLVL.

Many counts were recorded for this clonotype. The V gene is TRBV20-1, the J gene TRBJ2-3; 7 nucleotides align to TRBD1. J was trimmed by 3 bases and V by 6 bases; bases with no gene match: 9. CDR1 is DFQATT and CDR2 is SNEGSKA in the germline V gene (reference sequence). The CDR3 has 14 amino acids. This chain's CDR3 is CSAAWGRGTDTQYF. CDR3 DNA sequence: TGCAGTGCCGCATGGGGCAGGGGGACAGATACGCAGTATTTT.